Each of the 11 T cell receptor beta chains below was sequenced from the same sample in a study of blood T cell repertoires in COVID-19 (TCRdb year 2020). The method was the immunoSEQ multiplex PCR assay. Entries here come from immuneACCESS through TCRdb and include only in-frame sequences with V and J called. Some clones fail to appear in such tables; in the studies checked, an unresolved V gene covers under half of the shortfall, and the cause of the remainder is unknown. Present in this sample are about 300,000 clones, approximately 91% of which were seen just once. The ten largest make up 9% to 9.5% of the sample. The sample comprised peripheral blood. The receptors stem from a man between 18 and 29 years old with active or convalescent COVID-19.

CDR3: CASSLERGGQETQYF. In DNA, the CDR3 is TGCGCCAGCAGCTTGGAGCGGGGGGGTCAAGAGACCCAGTACTTC. The chain links TRBV5-1 to TRBJ2-5; TRBD2 aligns across 10 bases. Germline V gives CDR1 SGHRS, CDR2 YFSETQ. This CDR3 is built from 15 residues. The junction had 1 base not matched to a gene; V was cut back by 0 bases and J by 2 bases.

V gene TRBV18 combines with J gene TRBJ2-1; tentatively, D is TRBD2 (7 bases). CDR3 size: 15 residues. The V end lost 7 bases, the J end lost 9 bases, and 22 bases lay between the germline ends. The germline V gene has CDR1 KGHSH and CDR2 LQKENI. The CDR3 coding sequence is TGTGCCAGCTGTGAGGCGGGGGCGCAGGGTGGTGAGCAGTTCTTC. It specifies CASCEAGAQGGEQFF.

On this clone: Other DNA sequences of this sample code for an identical CDR3. This chain joins TRBV12-3 or TRBV12-4 and TRBJ1-1, with D hard to call. Trimming pared 3 bases from V and 3 bases from J, leaving 8 bases between. This CDR3 has 13 amino acids. CDR3: CASSFGGYTEAFF. CDR3 bases: TGTGCCAGCAGTTTCGGAGGTTACACTGAAGCTTTCTTT.

This chain uses TRBV7-8 with TRBJ2-7; tentatively, D is TRBD2 (6 bases). Germline V CDR1 and CDR2: SGHVS, FQNEAQ. The CDR3 consists of 15 residues. Trimming stripped 0 bases from V and 4 bases from J, with 13 bases between. CDR3 bases: TGTGCCAGCAGCTTAGCTCATGGCAGCGGGTACGAGCAGTACTTC. The encoded protein is CASSLAHGSGYEQYF.

This clone appeared a single time. The V gene is TRBV27, the J gene TRBJ1-2; no reliable D call. Deletions cut 3 bases from V and 4 bases from J, with 6 bases between. Germline CDR1 and CDR2: MNHEY and SMNVEV (reference sequence). The CDR3 length is 12 residues. The CDR3, as DNA: TGTGCCAGCAGTTTCGTCGGCTATGGCTACACCTTC. This gives the protein CASSFVGYGYTF.

Of note for this clone: The identical CDR3 is also encoded by other nucleotide sequences in the sample. The chain links TRBV29-1 to TRBJ1-2; TRBD1 matches at 7 bases. CDR1 is SQVTM and CDR2 is ANQGSEA in the germline V gene. The J segment lost 0 bases and the V segment lost 5 bases, leaving 3 bases of the junction unmatched. The CDR3 length is 13 residues. CDR3 coding DNA: TGCAGCGTTCGACAGGGCGCTAACTATGGCTACACCTTC. Its protein product is CSVRQGANYGYTF.

V and J are TRBV4-3 and TRBJ2-5; no firm D call. Trimming took 3 bases from V and 4 from J, leaving 12 bases between them. There are 14 residues in the CDR3. Germline CDR1 is LGHNA and CDR2 is YSLEER. CDR3 in DNA: TGCGCCAGCAGCCATAGTAACAGTCGAGAGACCCAGTACTTC. Residues: CASSHSNSRETQYF.

CDR3 sequence (DNA): TGTGCCAGCAGCCGAGGGCGGAACACTGAAGCTTTCTTT. Translating it yields CASSRGRNTEAFF. This sequence joins TRBV5-6 and TRBJ1-1; unclear D gene. The ends were cut back, 4 bases at V and 1 base at J, with 8 bases in the middle. Germline V CDR1 and CDR2: SGHDT, YYEEEE. The CDR3 runs 13 residues. The whole variable domain, filled in from reference TRBV5-6 and TRBJ1-1, reads DAGVTQSPTHLIKTRGQQVTLRCSPKSGHDTVSWYQQALGQGPQFIFQYYEEEERQRGNFPDRFSGHQFPNYSSELNVNALLLGDSALYLCASSRGRNTEAFFGQGTRLTVV.

The rearrangement links TRBV11-2 to TRBJ1-3; D uncertain. With 2 bases removed from V and 0 bases from J, the gap between germline ends came to 8 bases. CDR3 length: 15 residues. Germline-derived CDR1 and CDR2 are SGHAT and FQNNGV. CDR3 sequence reads: CASSLTQASGNTIYF. The CDR3, as DNA: TGTGCCAGCAGCTTAACGCAGGCCTCTGGAAACACCATATATTTT.

This clone was seen a single time. This chain joins TRBV5-6 and TRBJ2-1, with 8 bases fitting TRBD2. This CDR3 contains 17 residues. Unmatched junction bases numbered 11, after V lost 3 bases and J lost 3 bases. The germline V gene encodes CDR1 SGHDT and CDR2 YYEEEE. CDR3 residues: CASSSERGRDIYNEQFF. DNA for the CDR3: TGTGCCAGCAGCTCTGAGCGGGGGAGAGATATCTACAATGAGCAGTTCTTC.

This sequence joins TRBV27 and TRBJ2-5, with 10 bases lining up with TRBD2. The CDR3 is made up of 15 amino acids. The germline V gene encodes CDR1 MNHEY and CDR2 SMNVEV (reference sequence). With 6 bases clipped from V and 5 bases from J, the junction kept 9 bases outside the gene matches. CDR3 region: CASSPAGGPTETQYF. The CDR3 nucleotides read TGTGCCAGCAGCCCAGCGGGGGGGCCGACGGAGACCCAGTACTTC.